The rows below give T cell receptor beta chains drawn from one sample of a study of blood T cell repertoires in COVID-19. The method was immunoSEQ multiplex PCR; TCRdb's version includes in-frame clones alone and lacks a portion of them. The sample has about 150,000 clones; roughly 87% are singletons. Source material: PBMCs or T cells enriched from blood (not recorded which). These receptors all stem from a woman aged 35 to 49 who had been exposed to COVID-19. Both conserved end residues are part of each CDR3. The D gene is left open where the match is weak. A row's size may be missing; if present it is once, few, many or a size class.

J: TRBJ1-5; D: TRBD1; size: NA; V: TRBV13; CDR3: CASSLTTGGYSNQPQHF; DNA: TGTGCCAGCAGCTTAACGACAGGGGGCTACAGCAATCAGCCCCAGCATTTT
J: TRBJ2-7; D: NA; size: NA; V: TRBV25-1; CDR3: CASSPGYYEQYF; DNA: TGTGCCAGCAGTCCAGGGTACTACGAGCAGTACTTC
J: TRBJ2-1; D: NA; size: few; V: TRBV6-4; CDR3: CASSGSAGLRNEQFF; DNA: TGTGCCAGCAGTGGAAGTGCGGGGCTTCGCAATGAGCAGTTCTTC
J: TRBJ2-3; D: TRBD2; size: NA; V: TRBV7-6; CDR3: CASSPKAGGSTDTQYF; DNA: TGTGCCAGCAGCCCCAAAGCGGGGGGTAGCACAGATACGCAGTATTTT
J: TRBJ2-1; D: NA; size: NA; V: TRBV24-1; CDR3: CATSETGRNEQFF; DNA: TGTGCCACCAGTGAAACAGGGCGGAATGAGCAGTTCTTC
J: TRBJ1-6; D: NA; size: few; V: TRBV5-6; CDR3: CASSFQIRPLHF; DNA: TGTGCCAGCAGCTTCCAAATTCGGCCCCTCCACTTT
J: TRBJ1-2; D: TRBD1; size: NA; V: TRBV5-6; CDR3: CASSLSFSPRQGVGYTF; DNA: TGTGCCAGCAGCTTGAGCTTTAGTCCAAGACAGGGGGTTGGCTACACCTTC
J: TRBJ1-2; D: NA; size: NA; V: TRBV29-1; CDR3: CSVPRGVGSGYTF; DNA: TGCAGCGTCCCCCGGGGGGTCGGGTCTGGCTACACCTTC
J: TRBJ2-7; D: NA; size: NA; V: TRBV7-9; CDR3: CASSLGSRTYEQYF; DNA: TGTGCCAGCAGCTTAGGCTCTAGGACCTACGAGCAGTACTTC
J: TRBJ2-7; D: NA; size: few; V: TRBV7-8; CDR3: CASSLSGHLREQYF; DNA: TGTGCCAGCAGCCTATCAGGACATTTAAGGGAGCAGTACTTC
J: TRBJ2-2; D: NA; size: few; V: TRBV7-9; CDR3: CASSFRVTGELFF; DNA: TGTGCCAGCAGCTTCCGGGTGACCGGGGAGCTGTTTTTT
J: TRBJ2-1; D: TRBD1; size: NA; V: TRBV28; CDR3: CASSPTGTYNEQFF; DNA: TGTGCCAGCAGCCCGACAGGGACCTACAATGAGCAGTTCTTC
J: TRBJ1-3; D: TRBD1; size: once; V: TRBV9; CDR3: CASSVGAGGPSGNTIYF; DNA: TGTGCCAGCAGCGTAGGGGCAGGGGGGCCCTCTGGAAACACCATATATTTT
J: TRBJ2-7; D: NA; size: NA; V: TRBV9; CDR3: CASSVGQGYDEQYF; DNA: TGTGCCAGCAGCGTAGGGCAGGGGTACGACGAGCAGTACTTC
J: TRBJ2-1; D: NA; size: NA; V: TRBV21-1; CDR3: CASSRRREGVNNEQFF; DNA: TGTGCCAGCAGCAGGAGGAGGGAGGGGGTGAACAATGAGCAGTTCTTC
J: TRBJ1-2; D: NA; size: NA; V: TRBV4-1; CDR3: CASSHSGGANYGYTF; DNA: TGCGCCAGCAGCCATTCGGGGGGAGCTAACTATGGCTACACCTTC
J: TRBJ2-7; D: NA; size: NA; V: TRBV7-2; CDR3: CASSLDTIGEQYF; DNA: TGTGCCAGCAGCTTGGACACCATCGGGGAGCAGTACTTC
J: TRBJ1-2; D: NA; size: few; V: TRBV12-3/TRBV12-4; CDR3: CASSSLGGYTF; DNA: TGTGCCAGCAGTTCCCTAGGTGGCTACACCTTC
J: TRBJ2-5; D: NA; size: NA; V: TRBV23-1; CDR3: CASSPPLSWQETQYF; DNA: TGCGCCAGCAGCCCCCCCCTTAGTTGGCAAGAGACCCAGTACTTC
J: TRBJ2-4; D: NA; size: NA; V: TRBV6-5; CDR3: CASSYSMATTSIQYF; DNA: TGTGCCAGCAGTTACTCGATGGCAACAACCAGCATTCAGTACTTC
J: TRBJ2-5; D: NA; size: NA; V: TRBV6-2/TRBV6-3; CDR3: CASSHTQETQYF; DNA: TGTGCCAGCAGTCACACCCAAGAGACCCAGTACTTC
J: TRBJ1-2; D: NA; size: NA; V: TRBV10-1; CDR3: CATDSSYGYTF; DNA: TGCGCCACCGACAGTTCCTATGGCTACACCTTC
J: TRBJ2-2; D: TRBD1; size: few; V: TRBV5-1; CDR3: CASSPTLTGQGAGELFF; DNA: TGCGCCAGCAGCCCGACACTAACGGGACAGGGGGCCGGGGAGCTGTTTTTT
J: TRBJ1-3; D: NA; size: NA; V: TRBV7-9; CDR3: CASSVVGPLSSGNTIYF; DNA: TGTGCCAGCAGCGTAGTGGGCCCATTAAGCTCTGGAAACACCATATATTTT
J: TRBJ2-6; D: NA; size: NA; V: TRBV28; CDR3: CASSSGQTGANVLTF; DNA: TGTGCCAGCAGTTCCGGACAGACTGGGGCCAACGTCCTGACTTTC
J: TRBJ1-4; D: NA; size: NA; V: TRBV24-1; CDR3: CATSDLSPRDSNEKLFF; DNA: TGTGCCACCAGTGACCTTTCCCCACGGGACTCGAATGAAAAACTGTTTTTT
J: TRBJ1-1; D: NA; size: NA; V: TRBV2; CDR3: CASRGGTRNTEAFF; DNA: TGTGCCAGCAGGGGCGGGACCCGAAACACTGAAGCTTTCTTT
J: TRBJ1-3; D: TRBD1; size: NA; V: TRBV18; CDR3: CASSGLGTGAGNTIYF; DNA: TGTGCCAGCTCCGGTCTCGGGACAGGGGCCGGAAACACCATATATTTT
J: TRBJ1-1; D: NA; size: NA; V: TRBV11-3; CDR3: CASSLAGKSDTEAFF; DNA: TGTGCCAGCAGCTTAGCAGGGAAGTCGGACACTGAAGCTTTCTTT
J: TRBJ2-3; D: TRBD2; size: NA; V: TRBV5-1; CDR3: CASSSGLADTDTQYF; DNA: TGCGCCAGCAGCTCGGGACTAGCGGACACAGATACGCAGTATTTT
J: TRBJ1-4; D: NA; size: NA; V: TRBV5-1; CDR3: CASSFTGNNEKLFF; DNA: TGCGCCAGCAGCTTCACAGGAAATAATGAAAAACTGTTTTTT
J: TRBJ2-1; D: NA; size: NA; V: TRBV27; CDR3: CASSFPFGEQFF; DNA: TGTGCCAGCAGTTTTCCGTTCGGGGAGCAGTTCTTC
J: TRBJ2-1; D: NA; size: NA; V: TRBV10-3; CDR3: CAISEPVSPTGRKILEQFF; DNA: TGTGCCATCAGTGAGCCGGTTTCCCCCACCGGGAGAAAAATCCTTGAGCAGTTCTTC
J: TRBJ1-2; D: NA; size: NA; V: TRBV10-2; CDR3: CASSESTRGEVVRGYTF; DNA: TGCGCCAGCAGTGAGTCGACTCGGGGGGAAGTAGTACGCGGCTACACCTTC
J: TRBJ2-1; D: TRBD2; size: NA; V: TRBV9; CDR3: CASSGSGGDYNEQFF; DNA: TGTGCCAGCAGCGGTAGCGGGGGGGATTACAATGAGCAGTTCTTC
J: TRBJ2-1; D: TRBD2; size: once; V: TRBV9; CDR3: CASSGGLAGYNEQFF; DNA: TGTGCCAGCAGCGGGGGACTAGCGGGTTACAATGAGCAGTTCTTC
J: TRBJ1-2; D: NA; size: NA; V: TRBV5-6; CDR3: CASSLGQPGYTF; DNA: TGTGCCAGCAGCTTGGGGCAACCTGGCTACACCTTC
J: TRBJ1-1; D: TRBD1; size: once; V: TRBV3-1/TRBV3-2; CDR3: CASSQESEGAVIMNTEAFF; DNA: TGTGCCAGCAGCCAAGAGAGCGAGGGGGCGGTAATTATGAACACTGAAGCTTTCTTT
J: TRBJ1-1; D: TRBD1; size: NA; V: TRBV5-4; CDR3: CASSLDGWTGEAFF; DNA: TGTGCCAGCAGCTTAGACGGATGGACAGGGGAAGCTTTCTTT
J: TRBJ1-1; D: NA; size: NA; V: TRBV28; CDR3: CASSKLDFVTEAFF; DNA: TGTGCCAGCAGTAAATTGGACTTCGTCACTGAAGCTTTCTTT
J: TRBJ2-1; D: NA; size: NA; V: TRBV19; CDR3: CASSTISWQRQRENEQFF; DNA: TGTGCCAGTAGTACAATATCCTGGCAGCGACAGAGAGAAAATGAGCAGTTCTTC
J: TRBJ2-5; D: NA; size: NA; V: TRBV4-3; CDR3: CASSQSPVAVISQETQYF; DNA: TGCGCCAGCAGCCAATCCCCGGTAGCGGTTATTTCCCAAGAGACCCAGTACTTC
J: TRBJ2-7; D: TRBD2; size: NA; V: TRBV19; CDR3: CASRLAGDFFYEQYF; DNA: TGTGCCAGCCGACTAGCGGGAGACTTTTTCTACGAGCAGTACTTC
J: TRBJ1-2; D: NA; size: NA; V: TRBV2; CDR3: CASSIYRRGDGYTF; DNA: TGTGCCAGCAGCATCTACCGGAGGGGTGACGGCTACACCTTC
J: TRBJ2-3; D: TRBD2; size: NA; V: TRBV3-1/TRBV3-2; CDR3: CASTWTSGTDTQYF; DNA: TGTGCCAGCACATGGACTAGCGGCACAGATACGCAGTATTTT